One sample yielded the 10 T cell receptor beta chains listed below, sequenced in a study of PD-L1 blockade in urothelial cancer. Sequencing used immunoSEQ multiplex PCR; TCRdb keeps in-frame clones, though not all of them. The sample yields around 40,000 clones, roughly 81% seen once. The sample's time point: peripheral blood 6 weeks after treatment start. The sample in question was PBMCs, obtained around atezolizumab (anti-PD-L1) treatment. Every receptor here comes from a man between 65 and 80 years old with urothelial cancer.

V gene TRBV6-1 combines with J gene TRBJ2-5; 16 positions match TRBD2. The germline CDR1 and CDR2 sequences are MNHNS and SASEGT. Trimming cost V 2 bases and J 2 bases; bases outside gene matches: 8. The CDR3 has 19 amino acids. The CDR3 DNA is TGTGCCAGCAGTGAACTGGTTCCGGGACTAGCGGGAGGGCAAGAGACCCAGTACTTC. Amino acids: CASSELVPGLAGGQETQYF.

This chain links TRBV15 with TRBJ2-1; D is unclear. CDR3 length: 15 residues. Between the trimmed V and J ends, which lost 0 bases and 0 bases, there was a span of 6 bases. Germline CDR1 and CDR2: LNHNV and YYDKDF (reference sequence). The CDR3 is CATSRELPSYNEQFF. The CDR3 DNA reads as TGTGCCACCAGCAGAGAACTACCCTCCTACAATGAGCAGTTCTTC. The variable domain in full, completed from reference TRBV15 and TRBJ2-1, reads DAMVIQNPRYQVTQFGKPVTLSCSQTLNHNVMYWYQQKSSQAPKLLFHYYDKDFNNEADTPDNFQSRRPNTSFCFLDIRSPGLGDTAMYLCATSRELPSYNEQFFGPGTRLTVL.

V is TRBV18 and J is TRBJ2-7; 8 bases align to TRBD1. This CDR3 is 15 amino acids long. CDR1 is KGHSH and CDR2 is LQKENI in the germline V gene. Germline trimming cut 4 bases from V and 5 bases from J; bases unmatched to any gene: 10. The CDR3 reads CASSRGWTGFDEQYF. The DNA for the CDR3 is TGTGCCAGCTCACGGGGATGGACAGGGTTCGACGAGCAGTACTTC.

This clone was detected only a few times. The chain couples TRBV19 to TRBJ1-5; the D gene is possibly TRBD1 (5 bases). The CDR3 is 17 residues long. CDR1 is LNHDA and CDR2 is SQIVND in the germline V gene (reference sequence). V dropped 5 bases and J dropped 1 base, with 18 bases sitting between them. The CDR3 reads CASSPRRTPSSNQPQHF. CDR3 nucleotide sequence: TGTGCCAGTAGTCCTCGAAGGACACCTTCAAGCAATCAGCCCCAGCATTTT.

This clone was detected only once. CDR3 DNA sequence: TGTGCCAGCTCGACGGACAGGGACACTGAAGCTTTCTTT. This codes for CASSTDRDTEAFF. The V call is TRBV18, the J call TRBJ1-1; 8 bases match TRBD1. The CDR3 covers 13 residues. Germline CDR1 KGHSH, CDR2 LQKENI. V shed 6 bases, J shed 3 bases, and the junction held 3 bases outside the gene matches.

The V gene is TRBV5-1, the J gene TRBJ1-3, with 10 bases aligning to TRBD1. V lost 4 bases to trimming and J lost 0 bases; unmatched junction nucleotides: 4. The CDR3 spans 16 residues. Germline loops: CDR1 SGHRS, CDR2 YFSETQ. In DNA form, the CDR3 reads TGCGCCAGCAGCAGGGGACAGGGGAGCTCTGGAAACACCATATATTTT. It translates to CASSRGQGSSGNTIYF.

This CDR3 reads CASSAGKSNQPQHF. CDR3 in DNA: TGTGCCAGCAGTGCGGGAAAGAGCAATCAGCCCCAGCATTTT. The chain joins TRBV6-1 to TRBJ1-5, with D unclear. There are 14 residues in the CDR3. V dropped 4 bases and J dropped 1 base, with 8 bases sitting between them. Germline V lookup: CDR1 MNHNS, CDR2 SASEGT.

This rearrangement joins TRBV9 to TRBJ2-7; a weak D match, TRBD2 (6 bases). CDR1 and CDR2 from the germline V gene are SGDLS and YYNGEE. The CDR3 is 14 residues long. V lost 4 bases, J lost 5 bases, and 16 bases lay in between. CDR3 coding DNA: TGTGCCAGCAGCCCCGACGGAGGGGTAGACGAGCAGTACTTC. This sequence encodes CASSPDGGVDEQYF.

This clone was seen a single time. The V and J genes are TRBV27 and TRBJ2-2; perhaps TRBD1 as D (5 bases). V lost 0 bases and J 6 bases, leaving 11 bases between the germline ends. Germline-derived CDR1 and CDR2 are MNHEY and SMNVEV (reference sequence). The CDR3 is made up of 15 amino acids. The CDR3 protein is CASSLSSWGAGELFF. The DNA for the CDR3 is TGTGCCAGCAGTTTATCATCGTGGGGCGCCGGGGAGCTGTTTTTT.

The rearrangement links TRBV14 to TRBJ2-6; a possible D gene is TRBD1 (6 bases). This CDR3 comprises 19 residues. Germline V CDR1 and CDR2: SGHDN, FVKESK. Trimming removed 0 bases at V and 0 bases at J, with 15 bases between. CDR3 coding DNA: TGTGCCAGCAGCCAAGAATCCGGGACATCCTACTCTGGGGCCAACGTCCTGACTTTC. Translation: CASSQESGTSYSGANVLTF.